The entry below describes one T cell receptor beta chain. The target antigen is unknown. Sequencing was performed with immunoSEQ multiplex PCR; in TCRdb, only in-frame clones are kept and a portion is missing. This sample has a few hundred thousand clones, with under 70% found just once. This sample is part of a study of cytotoxic CD8 clonotypes in ibrutinib-treated CLL. Notes on the study in general: Clonotypes that were public were uncommon, and they contracted or stayed stable on treatment. Sampling times (in sustained-remission versus progressing patients) were not the same.

The CDR3 consists of 16 residues. Germline V gives CDR1 MGHRA, CDR2 YSYEKL. J lost 3 bases, V lost 4 bases, and 3 bases had no gene match. The TCR sequence derives from a human donor with chronic lymphocytic leukemia. V and J are TRBV4-1 and TRBJ2-1; 13 bases are a match to TRBD2. This specimen consisted of PBMCs, obtained after 36 months of ibrutinib treatment. CDR3 in DNA: TGCGCCAGCAGCCTATGGACTAGCGGGAGCTACAATGAGCAGTTCTTC. Its protein product is CASSLWTSGSYNEQFF.